The 29 T cell receptor beta chains presented below share a single source sample, sequenced in a study of blood T cells in healthy people across ages. The authors ran a second PCR of about 6 to 11 cycles using a sample-barcoded 5' primer and a J-beta primer mix. TCRdb itself ran the 5' RACE reads through MiXCR, one entry per CDR3 protein. The sample shows 650,000 to 950,000 distinct CDR3 sequences, roughly 44% of them seen only once. Material for sequencing was blood. Receptors originate from a man aged 60 to 69 in good health.

The chain employs TRBV7-2 and TRBJ1-3; D remains ambiguous. V was pared by 6 bases and J by 0 bases, with 9 bases between. Germline CDR1 reads SGHTA; CDR2 reads FQGNSA. CDR3 length: 14 amino acids. DNA of the CDR3: TGTGCCAGCAGACAGTCCTACTCTGGAAACACCATATATTTT. The encoded protein is CASRQSYSGNTIYF.

The chain combines TRBV14 with TRBJ1-1; D is possibly TRBD1 (6 bases). V lost 3 bases to trimming and J lost 7 bases, with 12 bases between them. CDR1 and CDR2 (germline): SGHDN, FVKESK. CDR3 length: 13 residues. The CDR3 nucleotides read TGTGCCAGCAGCCAGGGGGCGGGGGTTGAAGCTTTCTTT. As protein: CASSQGAGVEAFF.

In its sample, this clonotype was seen a few times. The chain recombines TRBV20-1 with TRBJ2-1, with TRBD1 as a possible D gene (5 bases). The CDR3 consists of 14 residues. Germline V gives CDR1 DFQATT, CDR2 SNEGSKA (reference sequence). V dropped 3 bases and J dropped 5 bases, with 14 bases sitting between them. The CDR3 spells CSASRQFPNNEQFF. CDR3 sequence (DNA): TGCAGTGCTAGTAGACAGTTCCCCAACAATGAGCAGTTCTTC.

This clonotype was picked up a small number of times. The CDR3 loop is CASSVTSQHEQFF. CDR3 DNA sequence: TGTGCCAGCAGTGTGACTAGTCAGCATGAGCAGTTCTTC. The chain employs TRBV6-4 and TRBJ2-1; maybe TRBD2 (6 bases). The V end lost 4 bases, the J end lost 8 bases, and 12 bases lay between the germline ends. The CDR3 is made up of 13 amino acids. Germline values: CDR1 MRHNA, CDR2 SNTAGT.

This clonotype was seen a few times. The chain recombines TRBV3-1 with TRBJ1-2; D is unresolved. The V gene's germline CDR1 is LGHDT and CDR2 YNNKEL (reference sequence). This CDR3 is built from 12 residues. The V gene lost 1 base and the J gene lost 7 bases, with 7 bases spanning the gap. CDR3 loop: CASSQGRVGYTF. The CDR3 coding sequence is TGTGCCAGCAGCCAAGGAAGGGTTGGCTACACCTTC. Drawing the rest from reference TRBV3-1 and TRBJ1-2, the complete variable domain is DTAVSQTPKYLVTQMGNDKSIKCEQNLGHDTMYWYKQDSKKFLKIMFSYNNKELIINETVPNRFSPKSPDKAHLNLHINSLELGDSAVYFCASSQGRVGYTFGSGTRLTVV.

This clonotype was seen ten or more times. This chain joins TRBV10-3 and TRBJ2-5, with 8 nucleotides matching TRBD1. Germline trimming cut 9 bases from V and 2 bases from J; bases unmatched to any gene: 5. Germline V gene data show CDR1 as ENHRY and CDR2 as SYGVKD. CDR3 length equals 13 residues. CDR3 in DNA: TGTGCCATTGCCGGGACAGGTCAAGAGACCCAGTACTTC. This encodes CAIAGTGQETQYF.

The sample holds a few counts of this clonotype. The chain joins TRBV4-1 to TRBJ1-2; D is unclear. This CDR3 is 14 amino acids long. Germline assignment: CDR1 MGHRA and CDR2 YSYEKL. V gave up 1 base and J gave up 8 bases, with 14 bases separating them. CDR3 sequence reads: CASSQVIPLLGYTF. CDR3 nucleotides: TGCGCCAGCAGCCAAGTTATCCCCCTTTTGGGCTACACCTTC.

The rearrangement joins TRBV24-1 to TRBJ2-7, with D hard to call. Trimming took 3 bases from V and 7 from J, leaving 12 bases between them. Germline V gives CDR1 KGHDR, CDR2 SFDVKD. CDR3 length: 13 residues. The CDR3 here is CATSDPGMNEQYF. CDR3 DNA sequence: TGTGCCACCAGTGATCCGGGTATGAATGAGCAGTACTTC.

This clonotype turned up a few times. For the CDR3, the DNA is TGTGCCAGCAGCCAGTGGGAGGGGGTAAATTTAGGTATTTACGAGCAGTACTTC. Protein sequence: CASSQWEGVNLGIYEQYF. The chain uses TRBV7-2 and TRBJ2-7; tentative D call: TRBD2 (7 bases). The CDR3 extends over 18 amino acids. Germline-derived CDR1 and CDR2 are SGHTA and FQGNSA. The V end was cut by 5 bases, the J end by 4 bases, with 27 bases between.

The chain couples TRBV20-1 to TRBJ2-7; D is tentatively TRBD1 or TRBD2 (5 bases each). V was cut by 5 bases and J by 7 bases, with 15 bases left in between. The germline V gene has CDR1 DFQATT and CDR2 SNEGSKA (reference sequence). This CDR3 comprises 12 residues. CDR3 in amino acids: CSAGRQTLEQYF. DNA of the CDR3: TGCAGTGCTGGGAGACAGACACTTGAGCAGTACTTC.

The genes are TRBV9 and TRBJ1-2; D is possibly TRBD1 (5 bases). With 5 bases removed from V and 8 bases from J, the gap between germline ends came to 16 bases. Germline V gene data show CDR1 as SGDLS and CDR2 as YYNGEE. The CDR3 sequence is 13 residues long. The CDR3 loop reads CASSEGRREGYTF. The CDR3, as DNA: TGTGCCAGCAGTGAGGGGAGAAGGGAAGGCTACACCTTC.

V and J are TRBV2 and TRBJ2-6; 12 bases are shared with TRBD1. CDR1 is SNHLY, CDR2 FYNNEI, per germline. V gave up 6 bases and J gave up 0 bases; unmatched junction bases: 9. The CDR3 length is 19 residues. The CDR3 DNA reads as TGTGCCAGCAGCGACATTACGGGACAGGGGGCCTCTGGGGCCAACGTCCTGACTTTC. Protein product: CASSDITGQGASGANVLTF.

This clonotype has a single count. This chain joins TRBV7-9 and TRBJ2-3; perhaps TRBD2 as D (5 bases). The CDR3 is made up of 16 amino acids. Trimming removed 0 bases at V and 6 bases at J, with 16 bases between. CDR1 is SEHNR and CDR2 is FQNEAQ in the germline V gene (reference sequence). The CDR3 protein is CASSLARPRSGDTQYF. CDR3 DNA sequence: TGTGCCAGCAGCTTAGCTAGGCCCCGGAGCGGCGATACGCAGTATTTT.

The V and J genes are TRBV20-1 and TRBJ1-4; no reliable D call. Germline loops: CDR1 DFQATT, CDR2 SNEGSKA (reference sequence). This CDR3 has 15 amino acids. The V gene lost 4 bases and the J gene lost 3 bases, with 15 bases spanning the gap. In DNA, the CDR3 is TGCAGTGCTAAAGCCCCGGGCCTCCCTAATGAAAAACTGTTTTTT. Amino acid sequence: CSAKAPGLPNEKLFF.

This clonotype has a handful of counts. The chain joins TRBV2 to TRBJ2-5; 10 bases agree with TRBD2. CDR1 and CDR2 (germline): SNHLY, FYNNEI. V shed 6 bases, J shed 3 bases, and the junction held 7 bases outside the gene matches. The CDR3 has 15 amino acids. The CDR3 here is CASRVELAGEETQYF. The DNA of the CDR3 is TGTGCCAGCAGGGTCGAGCTAGCGGGGGAAGAGACCCAGTACTTC.

This clonotype was seen a few times. J is TRBJ1-5 and V is TRBV28; 9 bases are shared with TRBD1. The CDR3 extends over 15 amino acids. Trimming at V came to 1 base and at J to 7 bases, leaving 5 bases not matched to a gene. Per the germline V gene, CDR1 is MDHEN and CDR2 is SYDVKM. The CDR3 loop is CASSLSGQGQQPQHF. As DNA, the CDR3 is TGTGCCAGCAGTTTATCTGGACAGGGGCAACAGCCCCAGCATTTT.

This clonotype was counted only a few times. V is TRBV5-1 and J is TRBJ2-5; D is unresolved. V was cut by 1 base and J by 3 bases, with 10 bases left in between. CDR1 and CDR2 from the germline V gene are SGHRS and YFSETQ. This CDR3 is 14 amino acids long. The CDR3 is CASSLFSIEETQYF. CDR3 DNA sequence: TGCGCCAGCAGCTTGTTCTCAATAGAAGAGACCCAGTACTTC. Looking up the rest from reference TRBV5-1 and TRBJ2-5 gives the full variable domain: KAGVTQTPRYLIKTRGQQVTLSCSPISGHRSVSWYQQTPGQGLQFLFEYFSETQRNKGNFPGRFSGRQFSNSRSEMNVSTLELGDSALYLCASSLFSIEETQYFGPGTRLLVL.

The V gene is TRBV3-1, the J gene TRBJ2-5; no clear D. The V end lost 0 bases, the J end lost 5 bases, and 10 bases lay between the germline ends. CDR3 length: 14 amino acids. Per germline, CDR1 LGHDT and CDR2 YNNKEL (reference sequence). The CDR3 bases are TGTGCCAGCAGCCAAGAGGAAGGGCTGGAGACCCAGTACTTC. As protein: CASSQEEGLETQYF.

The chain combines TRBV5-1 with TRBJ2-1; a weak D match, TRBD2 (6 bases). CDR1 SGHRS and CDR2 YFSETQ come from the germline V gene. CDR3 length: 14 residues. Trimming cost V 5 bases and J 13 bases, with 22 bases left between them. The CDR3 nucleotides read TGCGCCAGCAGGCATGTCGGGGGTGGTGAGACCCAGTTCTTC. Translating gives CASRHVGGGETQFF.

The chain links TRBV4-3 to TRBJ1-2, with TRBD1 as a possible D gene (6 bases). The CDR3 runs 15 residues. V lost 4 bases and J 4 bases, leaving 16 bases between the germline ends. Germline V gives CDR1 LGHNA, CDR2 YSLEER. The CDR3 sequence: CASSRNGGRSYGYTF. CDR3 sequence (DNA): TGCGCCAGCAGCCGTAACGGGGGGCGCAGCTATGGCTACACCTTC.

V gene TRBV11-3 combines with J gene TRBJ2-3, with a possible D match to TRBD2 (7 bases). Germline CDR1 is SGHNT and CDR2 is YENEEA. The CDR3 is 15 residues long. Trimming pared 5 bases from V and 2 bases from J, leaving 14 bases between. DNA of the CDR3: TGTGCCAGCAGCATAAGGGGGGGGCCCACAGATACGCAGTATTTT. The encoded protein is CASSIRGGPTDTQYF.

The V gene is TRBV2, the J gene TRBJ2-1, with a possible D match to TRBD2 (5 bases). Germline assignment: CDR1 SNHLY and CDR2 FYNNEI. The CDR3 has 14 amino acids. V was trimmed by 0 bases and J by 4 bases, leaving 7 bases between them. Written as DNA, the CDR3 is TGTGCCAGCAGTGAAGCGCGCGGGTACAATGAGCAGTTCTTC. Translated, it gives CASSEARGYNEQFF.

The sample holds a few counts of this clonotype. The chain has TRBV20-1 and TRBJ2-1, with 10 bases that match TRBD2. Trimming took 7 bases from V and 3 from J; bases not matched to a gene: 9. The V gene's germline CDR1 is DFQATT and CDR2 SNEGSKA (reference sequence). The CDR3 is made up of 15 amino acids. The CDR3 here is CSVRKRGGYYNEQFF. CDR3 DNA: TGCAGTGTTAGGAAGCGGGGGGGGTACTACAATGAGCAGTTCTTC.

As to this clonotype: Since a much larger clone is just one base distant, this may be a read error. The V call is TRBV28, the J call TRBJ2-1; D possibly uses TRBD1 or TRBD2 (6 bases each). This CDR3 region has 15 residues. The V end was cut by 6 bases, the J end by 0 bases, with 12 bases between. CDR1 and CDR2 from the germline V gene are MDHEN and SYDVKM. The CDR3: CASRVGGSSYNEQFF. DNA for the CDR3: TGTGCCAGCAGAGTAGGGGGGAGCTCCTACAATGAGCAGTTCTTC.

This rearrangement joins TRBV29-1 to TRBJ2-2, with TRBD1 as a possible D gene (6 bases). Trimming removed 4 bases from V and 2 bases from J, with 17 bases in between. Germline CDR1 is SQVTM and CDR2 is ANQGSEA. The CDR3 runs 16 residues. The CDR3, as DNA: TGCAGCGTTGGGTTAAAGGACAGAAGAAACACCGGGGAGCTGTTTTTT. It encodes CSVGLKDRRNTGELFF.

The J gene is TRBJ1-5, the V gene TRBV29-1; D gene uncertain. This CDR3 spans 12 amino acids. Germline loops: CDR1 SQVTM, CDR2 ANQGSEA. The V end was cut by 4 bases, the J end by 3 bases, with 7 bases between. The CDR3 loop reads CSVGGLNQPQHF. CDR3 nucleotide sequence: TGCAGCGTTGGAGGTCTCAATCAGCCCCAGCATTTT.

Concerning this clonotype: A much larger clone is a single base away; this may be a read error. This chain connects TRBV7-9 to TRBJ2-7; D possibly matches TRBD1 or TRBD2 (5 bases each). The V gene's germline CDR1 is SEHNR and CDR2 FQNEAQ (reference sequence). The CDR3 sequence is 14 residues long. Trimming stripped 1 base from V and 4 bases from J, with 11 bases between. CDR3 sequence reads: CASSLGDEQYEQYF. The CDR3 DNA sequence: TGTGCCAGCAGCTTAGGGGACGAGCAGTACGAGCAGTACTTC.

The V gene is TRBV7-6, the J gene TRBJ2-6, with 8 bases aligning to TRBD1. The V gene end was trimmed by 1 base and the J gene end by 0 bases; junction bases not matched to a gene: 8. CDR1 and CDR2 (germline): SGHVS, FNYEAQ. This CDR3 contains 19 residues. The CDR3 loop reads CASSLGQGAGYSGANVLTF. Written as DNA, the CDR3 is TGTGCCAGCAGCTTAGGGCAGGGGGCGGGATACTCTGGGGCCAACGTCCTGACTTTC.

With regard to this clonotype: Germline and junction disagree at one end, which may indicate a read error. This chain links TRBV4-3 with TRBJ2-4, with TRBD2 as a possible D gene (6 bases). Germline values: CDR1 LGHNA, CDR2 YSLEER. CDR3 length equals 15 residues. The CDR3 loop reads CASSQDAGRQNIQYF. The CDR3 nucleotides are TGCGCTAGCAGCCAAGACGCGGGACGCCAAAACATTCAGTACTTC.